The T cell receptor (beta chain) described here comes from a study of identical twins. There are many counts of this clonotype. With V trimmed by 4 bases and J by 4 bases, 5 bases remained unmatched. This CDR3 is built from 13 residues. From germline, CDR1 is DFQATT and CDR2 SNEGSKA (reference sequence). It was template switching that added a universal primer site, and there were unique molecular identifiers on the cDNA. TCRdb used MiXCR to reprocess the 5' RACE reads, holding one entry per CDR3 protein. Counted here are approximately 670,000 distinct CDR3 sequences, around 6% occurring once; the ten biggest clones make up around 1.7%.

The chain uses TRBV20-1 and TRBJ1-2, with 8 bases matching TRBD1. The TCR originated in a young man in good health. The sequenced sample consisted of naive T cells sorted from blood. This CDR3 is CSAKGTGPYGYTF. The DNA for the CDR3 is TGCAGTGCTAAGGGGACAGGCCCCTATGGCTACACCTTC.